This is a list of T cell receptor beta chains from one sample in a study of T cells in Graves' hyperthyroidism and ophthalmopathy. TCRdb called the multiplex PCR reads again in MiXCR, with one record for every CDR3 protein. Here the sample spans about 560,000 distinct CDR3 sequences, 16% being singletons. Sequences were obtained from blood. These receptors all stem from a woman aged 18-29 years with Graves' hyperthyroidism. Both conserved end residues are part of each CDR3. The order of the fields is CDR3 protein, clone size, V gene. Expanded clones are given a class, and other clones once, few, many or no size at all.

CDR3: CASSPASGGANTGELFF
size: NA
V: TRBV4-1

CDR3: CASSYRNTEAFF
size: many
V: TRBV6-2/TRBV6-3

CDR3: CASSPWDRDYEQYF
size: many
V: TRBV25-1

CDR3: CASSPRNKETQYF
size: NA
V: TRBV18

CDR3: CSVAFDNVNTEAFF
size: NA
V: TRBV29-1

CDR3: CSVTTSGSFSETQYF
size: NA
V: TRBV29-1

CDR3: CSTFFSVGSGSSYEQYF
size: many
V: TRBV20-1

CDR3: CASSPPGGPPETQYF
size: few
V: TRBV2

CDR3: CSARSGRYEQYF
size: few
V: TRBV20-1

CDR3: CASTVWVLNTEAFF
size: NA
V: TRBV5-6

CDR3: CASSHRVQTQYF
size: many
V: TRBV7-2

CDR3: CASNGFTEAFF
size: NA
V: TRBV6-1

CDR3: CASSLVPGTNTGELFF
size: few
V: TRBV11-2

CDR3: CSARGTSGRFYEQYF
size: many
V: TRBV20-1

CDR3: CASSPGTDLHTEAFF
size: many
V: TRBV6-1

CDR3: CASSTGSRDNSPLHF
size: many
V: TRBV11-2

CDR3: CASSRGTGPNGLTDTQYF
size: NA
V: TRBV2

CDR3: CASSQDRRWGGRDGSEQFF
size: few
V: TRBV3-1

CDR3: CASSSRTSVGGEQYF
size: NA
V: TRBV27

CDR3: CASGRGIQNEQYF
size: NA
V: TRBV2

CDR3: CASSESGQSNTGELFF
size: few
V: TRBV10-1

CDR3: CASSATDGRDYEQFF
size: NA
V: TRBV7-4

CDR3: CASAWGVSNTGELFF
size: NA
V: TRBV5-5

CDR3: CASSLDRWTGKWVGELFF
size: many
V: TRBV12-3/TRBV12-4

CDR3: CATSVGGSGSDTQYF
size: few
V: TRBV24-1

CDR3: CASSEGQGALGDTQYF
size: NA
V: TRBV6-1

CDR3: CASSPERGNEKLFF
size: NA
V: TRBV11-2

CDR3: CASTSAGRISYGYTF
size: many
V: TRBV27

CDR3: CASSQPRAGSGEQFF
size: NA
V: TRBV4-2

CDR3: CATSDYGQGIAETQYF
size: many
V: TRBV24-1

CDR3: CASPPLSARSNQPQHF
size: few
V: TRBV18

CDR3: CASSFTGSGANVLTF
size: many
V: TRBV5-1

CDR3: CASSEGQGGTYEQYF
size: NA
V: TRBV25-1

CDR3: CATALVYEQYF
size: many
V: TRBV2

CDR3: CASRGSGESFDEQFF
size: NA
V: TRBV5-1